The following is a T cell receptor beta chain sequence with its context. The target antigen is unknown. This sample was taken from a study of cytomegalovirus exposure and HLA in healthy donors. About the study: Among roughly 180 million T cells, an earlier analysis found 90 million to 130 million unique TCR beta sequences.

Amplification used 60 Vbeta primers and 13 Jbeta primers. Generated by immunoSEQ multiplex PCR, the TCRdb table keeps only in-frame clones and is missing some. The data show approximately 150,000 clones, around three quarters seen once. The CDR3 is 11 amino acids. The germline CDR1 and CDR2 sequences are MNHEY and SMNVEV (reference sequence). The V end was cut by 5 bases, the J end by 8 bases, with 7 bases between. General study results and limits: A few CMV-associated chains proved CMV antigen-specific in vitro. The study flagged 150 to 200 TCR beta chains as cytomegalovirus-associated. An analysis done earlier found most TCR beta V segments productive about 90% or about 30% of the time.

The receptor comes from a woman in her thirties or forties in good health and CMV-seropositive. The V and J genes are TRBV27 and TRBJ2-1; D possibly corresponds to TRBD2 (5 bases). Source material: PBMCs. CDR3 residues: CASSRGHEQFF. The CDR3 bases are TGTGCCAGCAGTCGAGGGCATGAGCAGTTCTTC.